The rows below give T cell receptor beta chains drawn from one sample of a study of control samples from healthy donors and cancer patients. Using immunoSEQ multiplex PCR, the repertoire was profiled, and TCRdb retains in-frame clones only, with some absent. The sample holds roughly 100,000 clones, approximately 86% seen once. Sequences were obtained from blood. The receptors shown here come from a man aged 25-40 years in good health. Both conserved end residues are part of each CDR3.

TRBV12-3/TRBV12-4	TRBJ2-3	CASRTGTDTQYF
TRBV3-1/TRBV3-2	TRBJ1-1	CASSQAGKNTEAFF
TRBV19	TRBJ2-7	CASSIKRGYSYEQYF
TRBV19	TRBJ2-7	CASSWVTGDNEQYF
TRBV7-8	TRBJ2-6	CASSLGRSGAGANVLTF
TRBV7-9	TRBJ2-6	CASSQGSGANVLTF
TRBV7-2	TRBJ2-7	CASSPSSGSPREQYF
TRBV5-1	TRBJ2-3	CASSLAGPTDTQYF
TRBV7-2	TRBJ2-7	CASSSQQGNEQYF
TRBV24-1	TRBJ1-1	CATSDGEGLRTEAFF
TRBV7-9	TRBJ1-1	CASSPYSGELTEAFF
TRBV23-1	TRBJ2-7	CADRGRHEQYF
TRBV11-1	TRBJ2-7	CASSAYRGWGDEQYF
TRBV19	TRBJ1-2	CASNPGHEDYGYTF
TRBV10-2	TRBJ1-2	CASSRTEAYGYTF
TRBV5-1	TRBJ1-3	CASSSGPSGNTIYF
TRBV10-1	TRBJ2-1	CASGTSHNNEQFF
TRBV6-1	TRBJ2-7	CASSGAGTSGVYEQYF
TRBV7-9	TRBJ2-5	CASSPRLTGGLQETQYF
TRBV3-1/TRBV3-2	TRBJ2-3	CASSQRSGGAYTDTQYF
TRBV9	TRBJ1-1	CASARGRSLGSTEAFF
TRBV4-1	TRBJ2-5	CASSQFQGRGEETQYF
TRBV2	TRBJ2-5	CASIRTLQETQYF
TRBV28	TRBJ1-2	CASFGTGQGNGYTF
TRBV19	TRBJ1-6	CASSLDRGHSPLHF
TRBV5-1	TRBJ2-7	CASSLADRGSSYEQYF
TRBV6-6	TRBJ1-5	CASSSPGQPQHF
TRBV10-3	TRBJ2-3	CAIKTGPRVDTQYF
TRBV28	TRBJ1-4	CASSAEESLFF
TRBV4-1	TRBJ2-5	CASSRSSGRSETQYF
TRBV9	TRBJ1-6	CASSLEGTVNSPLHF
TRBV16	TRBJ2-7	CASSQSWTGNYEQYF
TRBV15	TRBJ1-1	CATSPDAPEAFF
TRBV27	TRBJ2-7	CASSPNRGQIREQYF
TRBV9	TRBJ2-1	CASSALAGLYNEQFF
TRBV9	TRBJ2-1	CASGHNEQFF
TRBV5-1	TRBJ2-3	CASSFAGGITDTQYF
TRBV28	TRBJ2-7	CASSLFTSGIRYEQYF
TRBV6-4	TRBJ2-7	CASRQLPSYEQYF
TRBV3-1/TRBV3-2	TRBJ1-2	CASSQDGQGGGYTF
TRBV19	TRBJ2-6	CASSIRGAALSGANVLTF
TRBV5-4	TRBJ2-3	CASSPGKFTDTQYF
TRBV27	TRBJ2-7	CASSQPGQGPNLYEQYF
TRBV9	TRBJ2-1	CASSVPSGSNEQFF
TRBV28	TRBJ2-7	CASSSQGLRPYEQYF
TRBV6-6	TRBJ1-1	CASTGLGEAFF